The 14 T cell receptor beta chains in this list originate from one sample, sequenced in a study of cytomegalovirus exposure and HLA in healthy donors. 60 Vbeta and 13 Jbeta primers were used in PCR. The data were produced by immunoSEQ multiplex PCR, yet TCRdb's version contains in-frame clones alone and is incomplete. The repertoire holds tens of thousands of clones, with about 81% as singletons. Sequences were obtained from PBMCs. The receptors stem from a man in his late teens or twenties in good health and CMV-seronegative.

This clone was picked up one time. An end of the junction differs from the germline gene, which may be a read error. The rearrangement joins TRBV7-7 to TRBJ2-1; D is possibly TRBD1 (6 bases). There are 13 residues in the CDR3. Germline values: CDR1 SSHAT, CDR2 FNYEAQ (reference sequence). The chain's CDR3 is CASSLGQWNEQFF. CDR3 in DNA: TGTGCTAGCAGCCTGGGACAATGGAATGAGCAGTTCTTC.

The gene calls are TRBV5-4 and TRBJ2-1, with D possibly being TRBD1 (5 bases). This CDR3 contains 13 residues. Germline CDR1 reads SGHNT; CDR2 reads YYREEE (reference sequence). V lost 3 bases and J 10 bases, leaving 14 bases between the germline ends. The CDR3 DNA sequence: TGTGCCAGCAGCTCCCCGCCCCACAGGGAGCAGTTCTTC. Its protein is CASSSPPHREQFF.

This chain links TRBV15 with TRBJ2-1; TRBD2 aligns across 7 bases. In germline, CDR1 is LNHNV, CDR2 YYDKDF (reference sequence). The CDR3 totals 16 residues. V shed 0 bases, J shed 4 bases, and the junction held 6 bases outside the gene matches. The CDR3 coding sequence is TGTGCCACCAGCAGAGATCCCAGCGGGGTTTACAATGAGCAGTTCTTC. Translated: CATSRDPSGVYNEQFF.

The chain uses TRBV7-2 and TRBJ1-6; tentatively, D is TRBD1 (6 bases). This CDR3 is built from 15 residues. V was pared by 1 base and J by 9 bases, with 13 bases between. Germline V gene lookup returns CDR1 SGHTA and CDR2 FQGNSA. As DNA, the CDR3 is TGTGCCAGCAGCTTAGTTACAGGGAGTACTTCACCCCTCCACTTT. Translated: CASSLVTGSTSPLHF. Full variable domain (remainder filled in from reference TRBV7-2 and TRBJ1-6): GAGVSQSPSNKVTEKGKDVELRCDPISGHTALYWYRQSLGQGLEFLIYFQGNSAPDKSGLPSDRFSAERTGGSVSTLTIQRTQQEDSAVYLCASSLVTGSTSPLHFGNGTRLTVT.

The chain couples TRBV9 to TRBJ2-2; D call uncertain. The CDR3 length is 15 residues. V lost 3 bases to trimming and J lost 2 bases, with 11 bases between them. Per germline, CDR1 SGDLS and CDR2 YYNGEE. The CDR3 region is CASSAHRFNTGELFF. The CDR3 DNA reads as TGTGCCAGCAGCGCCCACCGGTTTAACACCGGGGAGCTGTTTTTT.

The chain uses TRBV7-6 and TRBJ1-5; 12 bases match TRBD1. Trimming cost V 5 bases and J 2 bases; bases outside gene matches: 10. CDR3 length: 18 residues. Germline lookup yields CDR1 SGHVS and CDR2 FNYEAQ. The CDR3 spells CASSPYSGTGGGNQPQHF. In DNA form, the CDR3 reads TGTGCCAGCAGCCCCTATTCCGGGACAGGGGGCGGCAATCAGCCCCAGCATTTT.

This CDR3 reads CASSPLSSYEQYF. CDR3 DNA: TGTGCCAGCAGCCCCTTGTCCTCCTACGAGCAGTACTTC. This sequence joins TRBV7-2 and TRBJ2-7; no firm D call. The CDR3 length is 13 residues. Trimming left V 5 bases short and J 0 bases short, with 8 bases between. The germline V gene encodes CDR1 SGHTA and CDR2 FQGNSA.

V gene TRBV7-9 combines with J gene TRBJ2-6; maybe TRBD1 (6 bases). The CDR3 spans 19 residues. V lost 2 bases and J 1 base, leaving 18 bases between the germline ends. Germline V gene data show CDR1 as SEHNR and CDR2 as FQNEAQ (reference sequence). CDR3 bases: TGTGCCAGCAGCTTAATCGGCAGGGGCCTCCTTTCTGGGGCCAACGTCCTGACTTTC. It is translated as CASSLIGRGLLSGANVLTF.

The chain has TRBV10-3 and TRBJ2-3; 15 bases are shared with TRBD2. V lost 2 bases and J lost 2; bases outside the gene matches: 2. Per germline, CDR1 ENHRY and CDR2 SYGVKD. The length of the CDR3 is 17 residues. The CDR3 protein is CAISEGLAGGITDTQYF. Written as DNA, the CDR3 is TGTGCCATCAGTGAGGGACTAGCGGGAGGGATCACAGATACGCAGTATTTT.

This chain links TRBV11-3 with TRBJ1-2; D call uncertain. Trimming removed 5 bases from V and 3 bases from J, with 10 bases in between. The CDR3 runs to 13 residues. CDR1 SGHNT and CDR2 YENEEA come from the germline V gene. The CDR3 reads CASSPNRDYGYTF. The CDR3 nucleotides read TGTGCCAGCAGCCCCAACCGGGACTATGGCTACACCTTC.

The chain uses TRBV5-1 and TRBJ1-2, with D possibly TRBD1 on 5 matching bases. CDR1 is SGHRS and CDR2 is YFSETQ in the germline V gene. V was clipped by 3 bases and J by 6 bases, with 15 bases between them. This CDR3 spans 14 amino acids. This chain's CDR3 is CASSWGLSSDGYTF. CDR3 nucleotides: TGCGCCAGCAGCTGGGGACTAAGCAGTGATGGCTACACCTTC.

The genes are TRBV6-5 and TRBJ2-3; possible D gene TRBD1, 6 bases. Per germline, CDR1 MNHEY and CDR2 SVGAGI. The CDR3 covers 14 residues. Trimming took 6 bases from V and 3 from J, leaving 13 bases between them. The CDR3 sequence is CASSSGQPTDTQYF. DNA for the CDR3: TGTGCCAGCAGCTCCGGACAGCCGACAGATACGCAGTATTTT.

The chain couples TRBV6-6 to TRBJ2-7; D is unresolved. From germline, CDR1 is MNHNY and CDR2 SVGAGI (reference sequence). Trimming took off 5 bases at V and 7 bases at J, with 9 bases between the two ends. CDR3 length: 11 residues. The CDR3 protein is CASSIQEEQYF. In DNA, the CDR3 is TGTGCCAGCAGTATACAAGAAGAGCAGTACTTC.

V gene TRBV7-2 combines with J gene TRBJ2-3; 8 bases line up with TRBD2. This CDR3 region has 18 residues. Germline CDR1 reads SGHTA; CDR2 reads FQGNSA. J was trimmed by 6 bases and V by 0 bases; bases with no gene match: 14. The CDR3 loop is CASSLAPGGLGPSDTQYF. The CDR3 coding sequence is TGTGCCAGCAGCTTAGCGCCGGGGGGACTAGGGCCCTCGGATACGCAGTATTTT.